This TCR beta chain was found in a study of PD-L1 blockade in urothelial cancer. Study-wide context: From 2014, patients received atezolizumab, given as 1,200 mg intravenously every 3 weeks.

The data were produced by immunoSEQ multiplex PCR, yet TCRdb's version contains in-frame clones alone and is incomplete. Here the sample spans 90,000 or so clones, around 89% being singletons. The CDR3 is made up of 16 amino acids. Trimming cost V 1 base and J 0 bases, with 13 bases left between them. Germline values: CDR1 SGHVS, CDR2 FNYEAQ. The time point was: pretreatment peripheral blood. Metastatic or locally advanced urothelial carcinoma was present in the patients. Samples spanned pretreatment and treatment, with 1 to 8 time points per patient. This chain joins TRBV7-6 and TRBJ2-7, with a weak D call TRBD2 (6 bases). The receptor's source is a man aged 60 to 69 with urothelial cancer. Here the sequenced sample was PBMCs, taken around atezolizumab (anti-PD-L1) treatment. CDR3 loop: CASSLGTGTSSYEQYF. The CDR3 DNA sequence: TGTGCCAGCAGCTTAGGTACCGGGACTTCCTCCTACGAGCAGTACTTC.